The 17 T cell receptor beta chains reported below all come from one sample, sequenced in a study of metastatic and nonmetastatic thyroid tumors. TCRdb reprocessed the PCR reads using MiXCR. This sample yields roughly 19,000 clones, of which under 45% are seen a single time; over 20% belongs to the top ten. Ahead of thyroid surgery, no patient had received treatment of any kind. The sequenced sample was tumor tissue. These receptors all come from a female donor with papillary thyroid cancer or a benign thyroid nodule (not recorded which). Some clones in this sample may be carry-over from other donors' samples.

The rearrangement uses TRBV7-9 and TRBJ2-5, with 10 bases that match TRBD2. Trimming cost V 0 bases and J 3 bases; bases outside gene matches: 1. Germline-derived CDR1 and CDR2 are SEHNR and FQNEAQ (reference sequence). The CDR3 extends over 15 amino acids. The CDR3: CASSLASGGKETQYF. The CDR3 coding sequence is TGTGCCAGCAGCTTAGCTAGCGGGGGGAAAGAGACCCAGTACTTC.

This clone was seen only a few times. The chain combines TRBV12-3 or TRBV12-4 with TRBJ1-2; maybe TRBD1 (6 bases). V gave up 4 bases and J gave up 8 bases, with 14 bases separating them. The length of the CDR3 is 13 residues. The CDR3 reads CASSSGGPWGYTF. In nucleotides, the CDR3 is TGTGCCAGCAGTTCGGGGGGGCCATGGGGCTACACCTTC.

The sample holds a few counts of this clone. The gene calls are TRBV20-1 and TRBJ1-2; the D gene is possibly TRBD1 (6 bases). Germline CDR1 reads DFQATT; CDR2 reads SNEGSKA (reference sequence). CDR3 length: 14 residues. The V end was cut by 1 base, the J end by 1 base, with 10 bases between. In DNA, the CDR3 is TGCAGTGCTAGAGTGGGGGCTAATAACTATGGCTACACCTTC. This codes for CSARVGANNYGYTF.

This clone was picked up a small number of times. The chain carries TRBV6-2 or TRBV6-3 and TRBJ2-2; D tentatively reads TRBD1 or TRBD2 (5 bases each). The V gene lost 4 bases and the J gene lost 5 bases, with 14 bases spanning the gap. Germline CDR1 MNHEY, CDR2 SVGEGT. This CDR3 is 15 amino acids long. The CDR3 bases are TGTGCCAGCAGTTCCGGGACCTCTATAACCGGGGAGCTGTTTTTT. As protein: CASSSGTSITGELFF.

This clone has just a few counts. The V gene is TRBV27, the J gene TRBJ2-7; tentative D call: TRBD1 (5 bases). The CDR3 sequence is 14 residues long. Germline CDR1 and CDR2: MNHEY and SMNVEV (reference sequence). Trimming shortened V by 4 bases and J by 0 bases, and 10 bases separated the two germline ends. CDR3: CASSSAGLSYEQYF. DNA for the CDR3: TGTGCCAGCAGTTCGGCAGGGCTCTCCTACGAGCAGTACTTC.

The chain links TRBV7-9 to TRBJ2-2, with TRBD2 identical over 14 bases. Germline CDR1 reads SEHNR; CDR2 reads FQNEAQ (reference sequence). This CDR3 is built from 15 residues. The V and J ends lost 6 bases and 6 bases, in that order; junction bases with no gene match: 3. DNA for the CDR3: TGTGCCAGCAGAGGACTAGCGGGAGGAGCCGGGGAGCTGTTTTTT. It encodes CASRGLAGGAGELFF.

V and J are TRBV5-8 and TRBJ1-2; 11 bases fit TRBD1. With 4 bases clipped from V and 4 bases from J, the junction kept 6 bases outside the gene matches. In germline, CDR1 is SGHTS, CDR2 YDEGEE. This CDR3 region has 15 residues. The CDR3 sequence is CASSAPGQGGYGYTF. DNA for the CDR3: TGTGCCAGCAGCGCTCCGGGACAGGGGGGCTATGGCTACACCTTC.

The chain couples TRBV6-5 to TRBJ1-3; D remains ambiguous. The V and J ends lost 4 bases and 0 bases respectively, with 16 bases between them. The germline V gene encodes CDR1 MNHEY and CDR2 SVGAGI. This CDR3 is built from 17 residues. The CDR3 region is CASSSPFGVNSGNTIYF. The CDR3, as DNA: TGTGCCAGCAGTTCCCCCTTCGGAGTTAACTCTGGAAACACCATATATTTT.

This clone was picked up many times. This sequence joins TRBV6-5 and TRBJ1-2; D is unclear. The CDR3 runs to 12 residues. The germline V gene encodes CDR1 MNHEY and CDR2 SVGAGI. Trimming removed 3 bases at V and 4 bases at J, with 6 bases between. The CDR3 protein is CASSYGTYGYTF. DNA of the CDR3: TGTGCCAGCAGTTATGGTACCTATGGCTACACCTTC.

CDR3: CASSQPGQGASDTQYF. The CDR3 DNA sequence: TGCGCCAGCAGCCAACCGGGACAGGGGGCCTCAGATACGCAGTATTTT. V is TRBV5-1 and J is TRBJ2-3, with 12 positions matching TRBD1. Germline V CDR1 and CDR2: SGHRS, YFSETQ. The CDR3 has 16 residues. Trimming removed 4 bases from V and 4 bases from J; junction bases left unmatched: 7.

This clone was picked up one time. This sequence joins TRBV10-1 and TRBJ2-5; 9 nucleotides agree with TRBD2. Per the germline V gene, CDR1 is WNHNN and CDR2 is SYGVQD (reference sequence). The CDR3 consists of 16 residues. V was clipped by 0 bases and J by 7 bases; unmatched bases: 9. CDR3 coding DNA: TGCGCCAGCAGTGAGTCTGCGGCTAGCGGGAAGGTGACCCAGTACTTC. This encodes CASSESAASGKVTQYF.

The chain links TRBV3-1 to TRBJ2-2, with 10 positions matching TRBD1. CDR1 and CDR2 from the germline V gene are LGHDT and YNNKEL (reference sequence). The CDR3 runs 13 residues. The junction had 2 bases not matched to a gene; V was cut back by 4 bases and J by 9 bases. The CDR3 DNA sequence: TGTGCCAGCAGCCGGGACAGGGGCCGGGAGCTGTTTTTT. This codes for CASSRDRGRELFF. The entire variable domain, with the rest obtained from reference TRBV3-1 and TRBJ2-2, is as follows: DTAVSQTPKYLVTQMGNDKSIKCEQNLGHDTMYWYKQDSKKFLKIMFSYNNKELIINETVPNRFSPKSPDKAHLNLHINSLELGDSAVYFCASSRDRGRELFFGEGSRLTVL.

The V and J genes are TRBV2 and TRBJ2-2; D perhaps matches TRBD1 (5 bases). Germline V gene sequence: CDR1 SNHLY, CDR2 FYNNEI. Between the trimmed V and J ends, which lost 5 bases and 5 bases, there was a span of 9 bases. This CDR3 is 13 amino acids long. Here the CDR3 DNA reads TGTGCCAGCAGTTACCAGGGAACCGGGGAGCTGTTTTTT. Protein sequence: CASSYQGTGELFF.

The rearrangement joins TRBV5-1 to TRBJ2-3; 7 bases fit TRBD1. CDR1 and CDR2 from the germline V gene are SGHRS and YFSETQ. Trimming removed 1 base from V and 2 bases from J; junction bases left unmatched: 4. The CDR3 is made up of 15 amino acids. CDR3 coding DNA: TGCGCCAGCAGCTTGTCGCAGGGGGTCACAGATACGCAGTATTTT. Its translation is CASSLSQGVTDTQYF.

V is TRBV10-1 and J is TRBJ1-3; D not resolved. This CDR3 is built from 13 residues. V was pared by 6 bases and J by 2 bases, with 8 bases between. CDR1 WNHNN and CDR2 SYGVQD come from the germline V gene (reference sequence). Here the CDR3 DNA reads TGCGCCAGCAGGTCGGGGACTGGAAACACCATATATTTT. The encoded protein is CASRSGTGNTIYF.

The genes are TRBV27 and TRBJ2-1; D tentatively reads TRBD1 or TRBD2 (5 bases each). V was clipped by 2 bases and J by 10 bases, with 12 bases between them. In germline, CDR1 is MNHEY, CDR2 SMNVEV (reference sequence). The CDR3 runs 13 residues. This CDR3 is CASSLMGWDEQFF. In nucleotides, the CDR3 is TGTGCCAGCAGTTTAATGGGCTGGGACGAGCAGTTCTTC.

With respect to this clone: The identical CDR3 is also encoded by other nucleotide sequences in the sample. The chain is built from TRBV7-9 and TRBJ2-7; TRBD2 matches 7 bases. Germline V gene data show CDR1 as SEHNR and CDR2 as FQNEAQ (reference sequence). J gave up 2 bases and V 0 bases, and 4 bases lay outside the gene matches. This CDR3 has 15 residues. The CDR3, as DNA: TGTGCCAGCAGCTTAGCGGGGGGGTCCACCTACGAGCAGTACTTC. It codes for CASSLAGGSTYEQYF.